The next 31 T cell receptor beta chains were all read from a single sample in a study of Ad26.COV2.S vaccination and SARS-CoV-2 variants (dated by TCRdb to the early 2020s). The treatment or condition label on this specimen signifies: roughly 18 received Ad26.COV2.S at low or high dose, single or two shots; about 5 received placebo; per-sample allocation not given. Repertoires of vaccine and placebo recipients were sequenced from samples collected on day 63 after the first injection. Library generation was performed with the immunoSEQ multiplex PCR assay. Entries here come from immuneACCESS through TCRdb and include only in-frame sequences with V and J called. Some clones fail to appear in such tables; in the studies checked, an unresolved V gene covers under half of the shortfall, and the cause of the remainder is unknown. The sample records about 400,000 clones, more than 85% of which are singletons. Of the sample, roughly 3.2% falls within the top ten clones.

Sequenced here: peripheral blood, sampled in a trial of Ad26.COV2.S vaccine versus placebo. All receptors derive from a person aged 18 to 65 who received the Ad26.COV2.S COVID-19 vaccine or a placebo.

J is TRBJ1-2 and V is TRBV9; D call uncertain. V was trimmed by 4 bases and J by 1 base, leaving 14 bases between them. CDR1 and CDR2 (germline): SGDLS, YYNGEE. This CDR3 comprises 15 residues. For the CDR3, the DNA is TGTGCCAGCAGCAAAGATAAACAGTTTAACTATGGCTACACCTTC. Its protein product is CASSKDKQFNYGYTF.

This sequence joins TRBV6-2 or TRBV6-3 and TRBJ1-2, with D maybe TRBD1 (5 bases). Germline CDR1 is MNHEY and CDR2 is SVGEGT. CDR3 length: 15 residues. Deletions cut 0 bases from V and 2 bases from J, with 10 bases between. This chain's CDR3 is CASSYSGEKNYGYTF. DNA of the CDR3: TGTGCCAGCAGTTACTCGGGGGAAAAGAACTATGGCTACACCTTC.

This chain joins TRBV16 and TRBJ2-1; no clear D gene. This CDR3 contains 13 residues. Germline V gene lookup returns CDR1 KGHSY and CDR2 FQNENV. V dropped 2 bases and J dropped 4 bases, with 6 bases sitting between them. The DNA of the CDR3 is TGTGCCAGCAGCCAAATGGGGTACAATGAGCAGTTCTTC. Its translation is CASSQMGYNEQFF.

The CDR3 bases are TGTGCCAGCAGTCACCGGACAGGGGTGAACACTGAAGCTTTCTTT. Amino acid sequence: CASSHRTGVNTEAFF. The V call is TRBV6-2 or TRBV6-3, the J call TRBJ1-1, with TRBD1 matching over 9 bases. Germline V gives CDR1 MNHEY, CDR2 SVGEGT. The CDR3 is made up of 15 amino acids. V shed 5 bases, J shed 0 bases, and the junction held 4 bases outside the gene matches.

The chain carries TRBV18 and TRBJ2-7, with D possibly being TRBD1 or TRBD2 (5 bases each). The germline V and J ends were trimmed by 3 bases and 9 bases, with 27 bases remaining between them. Per the germline V gene, CDR1 is KGHSH and CDR2 is LQKENI. The CDR3 consists of 17 residues. Here the CDR3 reads CASSPLAPAGPNTRQYF. The CDR3 coding sequence is TGTGCCAGCTCACCTCTAGCTCCGGCAGGGCCCAATACGAGGCAGTACTTC. Full variable domain (missing parts from reference TRBV18 and TRBJ2-7): NAGVMQNPRHLVRRRGQEARLRCSPMKGHSHVYWYRQLPEEGLKFMVYLQKENIIDESGMPKERFSAEFPKEGPSILRIQQVVRGDSAAYFCASSPLAPAGPNTRQYFGPGTRLTVT.

The chain links TRBV3-1 (or the pseudogene TRBV3-2) to TRBJ2-5, with 12 bases matching TRBD2. This CDR3 spans 18 amino acids. CDR1 is LGHDT and CDR2 is YNNKEL in the germline V gene (reference sequence). With V trimmed by 6 bases and J by 1 base, 12 bases remained unmatched. CDR3 sequence: CASRTTSGGSGVQETQYF. In DNA form, the CDR3 reads TGTGCCAGCAGAACGACTAGCGGGGGCTCAGGGGTCCAAGAGACCCAGTACTTC.

The chain uses TRBV20-1 and TRBJ1-1; the D gene is possibly TRBD1 (5 bases). CDR3 length: 13 amino acids. V gave up 3 bases and J gave up 4 bases, with 12 bases separating them. Germline CDR1 and CDR2: DFQATT and SNEGSKA (reference sequence). CDR3: CSASPSGITEAFF. CDR3 sequence (DNA): TGCAGTGCTAGTCCCTCAGGGATCACTGAAGCTTTCTTT.

The genes are TRBV19 and TRBJ2-6, with D possibly being TRBD1 (6 bases). Per the germline V gene, CDR1 is LNHDA and CDR2 is SQIVND (reference sequence). V was shortened by 6 bases and J by 1 base, with 13 bases between the two germline ends. This CDR3 region has 16 residues. The CDR3 DNA reads as TGTGCCAGTAGCCTTCTACAGGGTTCTGGGGCCAACGTCCTGACTTTC. Encoded protein: CASSLLQGSGANVLTF.

The V gene is TRBV3-1 (or the pseudogene TRBV3-2), the J gene TRBJ2-2; D gene uncertain. CDR3 length: 13 amino acids. V lost 1 base and J 4 bases, leaving 4 bases between the germline ends. Per germline, CDR1 LGHDT and CDR2 YNNKEL (reference sequence). The chain's CDR3 is CASSQAGTGELFF. The CDR3 DNA is TGTGCCAGCAGCCAAGCGGGCACCGGGGAGCTGTTTTTT.

The rearrangement uses TRBV2 and TRBJ2-3; D possibly matches TRBD1 or TRBD2 (5 bases each). Per germline, CDR1 SNHLY and CDR2 FYNNEI. CDR3 length equals 12 residues. V gave up 6 bases and J gave up 12 bases, with 16 bases separating them. The CDR3 region has the DNA TGTGCCAGCAGGGGGGACCCGTGGAGCCAGTATTTT. This translates into CASRGDPWSQYF.

This chain uses TRBV27 with TRBJ2-1; possible D gene TRBD2, 6 bases. The CDR3 has 16 residues. Trimming stripped 7 bases from V and 0 bases from J, with 16 bases between. Germline CDR1 MNHEY, CDR2 SMNVEV (reference sequence). This CDR3 reads CASKTLGGSSYNEQFF. The CDR3 DNA reads as TGTGCCAGCAAAACTTTGGGGGGTAGCTCCTACAATGAGCAGTTCTTC.

The chain employs TRBV29-1 and TRBJ2-5, with D possibly TRBD1 on 5 matching bases. Germline assignment: CDR1 SQVTM and CDR2 ANQGSEA. V lost 1 base and J 4 bases, leaving 10 bases between the germline ends. CDR3 length equals 13 residues. CDR3 coding DNA: TGCAGCGTTGAAGTCAGAGACAGAGAGACCCAGTACTTC. Translation gives CSVEVRDRETQYF.

The chain carries TRBV10-3 and TRBJ1-1; D not certain. The V end lost 2 bases, the J end lost 4 bases, and 14 bases lay between the germline ends. This CDR3 is 15 amino acids long. The germline V gene has CDR1 ENHRY and CDR2 SYGVKD. The CDR3 DNA sequence: TGTGCCATCAGTGAGACCGATAAGATGGGCACTGAAGCTTTCTTT. Protein product: CAISETDKMGTEAFF.

The chain combines TRBV4-1 with TRBJ1-2; 8 nucleotides align to TRBD1. Per germline, CDR1 MGHRA and CDR2 YSYEKL. The CDR3 loop spans 14 amino acids. After removal of 5 bases from V and 2 bases from J, the junction contained 4 bases not matched to a gene. CDR3 protein: CASSTRTGNYGYTF. The CDR3 coding sequence is TGCGCCAGCAGCACACGGACAGGGAACTATGGCTACACCTTC.

The rearrangement links TRBV19 to TRBJ2-3, with D possibly being TRBD1 (5 bases). The CDR3 contains 16 residues. Germline V gene sequence: CDR1 LNHDA, CDR2 SQIVND (reference sequence). V lost 2 bases to trimming and J lost 0 bases, with 12 bases between them. The CDR3 spells CASSINRDRSTDTQYF. In DNA, the CDR3 is TGTGCCAGTAGTATAAACCGAGACAGAAGCACAGATACGCAGTATTTT.

This clone was recorded once. The chain employs TRBV10-3 and TRBJ1-1; the D gene is possibly TRBD1 (5 bases). CDR1 ENHRY and CDR2 SYGVKD come from the germline V gene. The CDR3 contains 14 residues. V was pared by 5 bases and J by 6 bases, with 16 bases between. Here the CDR3 DNA reads TGTGCCATCAGTCCGGGACCGGGACTCGCTGAAGCTTTCTTT. Amino acids: CAISPGPGLAEAFF.

V usage is TRBV9 and J usage is TRBJ2-2, with TRBD2 identical over 7 bases. Looked up from germline, CDR1 is SGDLS and CDR2 is YYNGEE. The CDR3 length is 15 residues. Trimming cost V 4 bases and J 5 bases; bases outside gene matches: 8. CDR3 in DNA: TGTGCCAGCAGCCCCCGGGACTATAGTACCGGGGAGCTGTTTTTT. Residues: CASSPRDYSTGELFF.

V is TRBV5-6 and J is TRBJ1-1; TRBD1 might be the D (5 bases). Trimming removed 0 bases at V and 0 bases at J, with 15 bases between. The length of the CDR3 is 17 residues. CDR1 SGHDT and CDR2 YYEEEE come from the germline V gene. The CDR3 DNA reads as TGTGCCAGCAGCTTGGGTGGGGGTGGCTTCATGAACACTGAAGCTTTCTTT. Translated: CASSLGGGGFMNTEAFF.

The chain is built from TRBV27 and TRBJ1-2; TRBD1 aligns across 8 bases. With V trimmed by 6 bases and J by 4 bases, 4 bases remained unmatched. The germline V gene encodes CDR1 MNHEY and CDR2 SMNVEV (reference sequence). The CDR3 loop spans 13 amino acids. Here the CDR3 DNA reads TGTGCCAGCAGACCTACAGGGGGCTATGGCTACACCTTC. Its translation is CASRPTGGYGYTF.

The chain employs TRBV12-3 or TRBV12-4 and TRBJ1-2; TRBD1 matches at 7 bases. This CDR3 is built from 13 residues. The V and J ends lost 5 bases and 3 bases, in that order; junction bases with no gene match: 3. The CDR3 DNA reads as TGTGCCAGCAGTCCCGGGACAGACTATGGCTACACCTTC. It codes for CASSPGTDYGYTF.

This chain links TRBV15 with TRBJ1-5; D gene unclear. The CDR3 spans 17 residues. Trimming took off 0 bases at V and 5 bases at J, with 17 bases between the two ends. Germline V gene sequence: CDR1 LNHNV, CDR2 YYDKDF (reference sequence). This chain's CDR3 is CATSRDRRNSGYQPQHF. The CDR3 DNA reads TGTGCCACCAGCAGAGACAGGAGGAATAGCGGCTATCAGCCCCAGCATTTT.

The J gene is TRBJ2-2, the V gene TRBV27, with 9 nucleotides matching TRBD1. J lost 2 bases, V lost 6 bases, and 7 bases had no gene match. CDR3 length: 16 amino acids. Germline CDR1 is MNHEY and CDR2 is SMNVEV (reference sequence). The DNA for the CDR3 is TGTGCCAGCAGCCCTGCGGGACAGGGCAACACCGGGGAGCTGTTTTTT. Translated, it gives CASSPAGQGNTGELFF.

The V and J genes are TRBV6-1 and TRBJ2-7; the D call may be TRBD1 or TRBD2 (5 bases each). Germline assignment: CDR1 MNHNS and CDR2 SASEGT. CDR3 length: 14 amino acids. V dropped 5 bases and J dropped 3 bases, with 14 bases sitting between them. DNA of the CDR3: TGTGCCAGCAGTTATGGGACCTCGGACTACGAGCAGTACTTC. This sequence encodes CASSYGTSDYEQYF.

The V call is TRBV4-1, the J call TRBJ2-5; D unclear. The CDR3 sequence is 12 residues long. Trimming removed 1 base at V and 5 bases at J, with 5 bases between. Germline assignment: CDR1 MGHRA and CDR2 YSYEKL. The CDR3 DNA is TGCGCCAGCAGCCAAGTCCTGGAGACCCAGTACTTC. It codes for CASSQVLETQYF.

The chain uses TRBV3-1 (or the pseudogene TRBV3-2) and TRBJ2-5, with D possibly being TRBD1 (5 bases). V gave up 1 base and J gave up 13 bases, with 16 bases separating them. In germline, CDR1 is LGHDT, CDR2 YNNKEL (reference sequence). This CDR3 region has 13 residues. CDR3 coding DNA: TGTGCCAGCAGCCAAGTGTCAGGGTCAAATGGGTACTTC. Amino acid sequence: CASSQVSGSNGYF.

The genes are TRBV19 and TRBJ1-5; 8 bases agree with TRBD1. In germline, CDR1 is LNHDA, CDR2 SQIVND (reference sequence). The CDR3 consists of 15 residues. The V gene end was trimmed by 6 bases and the J gene end by 2 bases; junction bases not matched to a gene: 6. The CDR3 here is CASRNDRGGNQPQHF. The CDR3 nucleotides read TGTGCCAGTAGGAACGACAGGGGCGGCAATCAGCCCCAGCATTTT.

This clone was found once. V usage is TRBV5-1 and J usage is TRBJ1-2; D possibly corresponds to TRBD1 (6 bases). Trimming took 5 bases from V and 3 from J, leaving 14 bases between them. CDR3 size: 14 residues. In germline, CDR1 is SGHRS, CDR2 YFSETQ. Written as DNA, the CDR3 is TGCGCCAGCAGGATACAGGGAACGGACTATGGCTACACCTTC. Its protein is CASRIQGTDYGYTF.

This clone was seen just once. The chain links TRBV6-6 to TRBJ1-5, with TRBD1 matching 7 bases. Losses at the gene ends were 9 bases for V and 3 bases for J; bases not matched to a gene: 14. This CDR3 has 16 amino acids. Per germline, CDR1 MNHNY and CDR2 SVGAGI (reference sequence). The CDR3 nucleotides are TGTGCCAGTCAAAGAGGGGGCGGAGGGGACAATCAGCCCCAGCATTTT. It yields the protein CASQRGGGGDNQPQHF.

The chain is built from TRBV7-8 and TRBJ2-5; TRBD2 aligns across 10 bases. After removal of 5 bases from V and 1 base from J, the junction contained 7 bases not matched to a gene. The CDR3 extends over 16 amino acids. Germline values: CDR1 SGHVS, CDR2 FQNEAQ. The CDR3 region is CASSPNSGGLQETQYF. CDR3 DNA: TGTGCCAGCAGCCCCAATAGCGGGGGGCTCCAAGAGACCCAGTACTTC.

The CDR3 protein is CASSQKATFNSPLHF. The DNA for the CDR3 is TGTGCCAGCAGCCAAAAGGCGACTTTTAATTCACCCCTCCACTTT. This chain connects TRBV7-6 to TRBJ1-6, with D uncertain. Germline CDR1 and CDR2: SGHVS and FNYEAQ. The V and J ends lost 5 bases and 6 bases respectively, with 14 bases between them. The CDR3 runs to 15 residues.

This chain uses TRBV11-2 with TRBJ2-7; D gene ambiguous. This CDR3 region has 13 residues. V lost 1 base to trimming and J lost 2 bases, with 6 bases between them. Germline-derived CDR1 and CDR2 are SGHAT and FQNNGV. CDR3 loop: CASSLVQPYEQYF. The CDR3 DNA sequence: TGTGCCAGCAGCTTAGTCCAGCCCTACGAGCAGTACTTC.